Each of the 25 T cell receptor beta chains below was sequenced from the same sample in a study of blood T cells in healthy people across ages. For the second PCR, which ran for about 7 to 11 cycles, a sample-barcoded 5' primer and a J-beta primer mix were used. MiXCR was run by TCRdb on the 5' RACE reads, yielding one entry per CDR3 protein. This table holds 1,800,000 or so distinct CDR3 sequences, about two fifths found once. Sequences were obtained from blood. The receptors derive from a human donor in good health.

The sample holds many counts of this clonotype. The chain recombines TRBV29-1 with TRBJ2-7; D may be TRBD1 (5 bases). From germline, CDR1 is SQVTM and CDR2 ANQGSEA. The CDR3 has 12 residues. With 4 bases removed from V and 3 bases from J, the gap between germline ends came to 10 bases. In DNA, the CDR3 is TGCAGCGTTGGTGGTCAGGGCTACGAGCAGTACTTC. Translating it yields CSVGGQGYEQYF.

As to this clonotype: At one end, the junction sequence differs from germline, possibly due to a read error. The chain is built from TRBV5-1 and TRBJ2-1, with 7 bases identical to TRBD1. The germline V gene encodes CDR1 SGHRS and CDR2 YFSETQ. The CDR3 extends over 14 amino acids. The CDR3 sequence: CANSLLDRFNEQFF. The DNA for the CDR3 is TGCGCCAACAGCCTGTTGGACAGGTTCAATGAGCAGTTCTTC.

This clonotype was found a few times. This chain links TRBV6-5 with TRBJ2-5, with 8 bases that match TRBD2. The CDR3 has 17 amino acids. The junction had 9 bases not matched to a gene; V was cut back by 2 bases and J by 1 base. Germline CDR1 MNHEY, CDR2 SVGAGI. This CDR3 reads CASSYGSGEGVQETQYF. In DNA, the CDR3 is TGTGCCAGCAGTTACGGTAGCGGGGAAGGAGTCCAAGAGACCCAGTACTTC.

The chain has TRBV7-2 and TRBJ2-2, with 11 positions matching TRBD1. CDR1 and CDR2 (germline): SGHTA, FQGNSA. The trim removed 8 bases at V and 6 bases at J, leaving 17 bases unmatched. The CDR3 is 18 residues long. The CDR3 reads CASCPSRGTGGYSGELFF. The CDR3 coding sequence is TGTGCCAGCTGCCCAAGCCGTGGGACAGGGGGTTATTCCGGGGAGCTGTTTTTT.

V gene TRBV4-2 combines with J gene TRBJ1-2, with D uncertain. The CDR3 has 12 amino acids. The V and J ends lost 4 bases and 8 bases respectively, with 11 bases between them. The germline CDR1 and CDR2 sequences are LGHNA and YNFKEQ. The CDR3 DNA reads TGTGCCAGCAGCCCGGCAATGGGAGGCTACACCTTC. This encodes CASSPAMGGYTF.

This clonotype showed up just a few times. The chain uses TRBV7-3 and TRBJ1-2; TRBD1 is a possible D gene (5 bases). The V and J ends lost 4 bases and 3 bases respectively, with 21 bases between them. CDR1 SGHTA and CDR2 FQGTGA come from the germline V gene. The CDR3 is 17 residues long. CDR3 bases: TGTGCCAGCAGCTGGGGACCGAGGACAAGGGGCGACTATGGCTACACCTTC. It specifies CASSWGPRTRGDYGYTF.

This clonotype was detected a few times. V gene TRBV4-2 combines with J gene TRBJ2-5, with D uncertain. Between the trimmed V and J ends, which lost 0 bases and 5 bases, there was a span of 7 bases. Germline CDR1 and CDR2: LGHNA and YNFKEQ. CDR3 size: 13 residues. The chain's CDR3 is CASSQERLETQYF. In DNA, the CDR3 is TGTGCCAGCAGCCAAGAACGTCTGGAGACCCAGTACTTC.

This clonotype was picked up a small number of times. The chain uses TRBV4-3 and TRBJ1-2; possibly TRBD1 for D (6 bases). The CDR3 has 13 residues. The ends were cut back, 2 bases at V and 8 bases at J, with 12 bases in the middle. The V gene's germline CDR1 is LGHNA and CDR2 YSLEER. CDR3 sequence: CASSQPRGGGYTF. For the CDR3, the DNA is TGCGCCAGCAGCCAACCCAGGGGAGGCGGCTACACCTTC.

Only a few counts were recorded for this clonotype. The gene calls are TRBV28 and TRBJ2-6, with D hard to call. Germline V gene lookup returns CDR1 MDHEN and CDR2 SYDVKM. With 4 bases removed from V and 0 bases from J, the gap between germline ends came to 13 bases. The CDR3 totals 17 residues. CDR3 sequence reads: CASSSPHTSSGANVLTF. The CDR3 DNA is TGTGCCAGCAGTTCACCTCACACCAGCTCTGGGGCCAACGTCCTGACTTTC. The variable domain in full, with the rest retrieved from reference TRBV28 and TRBJ2-6, is DVKVTQSSRYLVKRTGEKVFLECVQDMDHENMFWYRQDPGLGLRLIYFSYDVKMKEKGDIPEGYSVSREKKERFSLILESASTNQTSMYLCASSSPHTSSGANVLTFGAGSRLTVL.

This clonotype was counted a few times. The genes are TRBV5-1 and TRBJ1-1, with unresolved D. Germline V gene data show CDR1 as SGHRS and CDR2 as YFSETQ. Trimming pared 0 bases from V and 0 bases from J, leaving 9 bases between. This CDR3 has 15 residues. Written as DNA, the CDR3 is TGCGCCAGCAGCTTGGATGGCAGGTTGAACACTGAAGCTTTCTTT. The encoded protein is CASSLDGRLNTEAFF.

The rearrangement uses TRBV9 and TRBJ1-2; no firm D call. V was shortened by 0 bases and J by 8 bases, with 11 bases between the two germline ends. The CDR3 sequence is 13 residues long. The germline gives CDR1 SGDLS, CDR2 YYNGEE. CDR3 nucleotide sequence: TGTGCCAGCAGCGTAGTGGGAGCGGTGGGCTACACCTTC. Its protein is CASSVVGAVGYTF.

The chain is built from TRBV5-8 and TRBJ2-1, with a weak D call TRBD2 (6 bases). Per germline, CDR1 SGHTS and CDR2 YDEGEE. V lost 0 bases and J 7 bases, leaving 14 bases between the germline ends. The CDR3 length is 15 residues. CDR3 DNA sequence: TGTGCCAGCAGCTTGGAGGGGCTGGAGGGGAATGAGCAGTTCTTC. This encodes CASSLEGLEGNEQFF.

The chain recombines TRBV6-1 with TRBJ2-1; 9 bases agree with TRBD2. Trimming took 5 bases from V and 0 from J; bases not matched to a gene: 14. From germline, CDR1 is MNHNS and CDR2 SASEGT. CDR3 length equals 19 residues. The CDR3 sequence: CASSPFFVAGASSYNEQFF. CDR3 DNA sequence: TGTGCCAGCAGTCCCTTCTTCGTAGCGGGGGCATCCTCCTACAATGAGCAGTTCTTC.

This clonotype has a handful of counts. The V call is TRBV4-2, the J call TRBJ2-4, with D unresolved. CDR3 length equals 15 residues. Germline loops: CDR1 LGHNA, CDR2 YNFKEQ. V was cut by 1 base and J by 13 bases, with 20 bases left in between. The CDR3 DNA reads as TGTGCCAGCAGCCAAGGTGACACGGCAGGCCTGATCCAGTACTTC. Its translation is CASSQGDTAGLIQYF.

The chain recombines TRBV27 with TRBJ2-1; D is unclear. Germline-derived CDR1 and CDR2 are MNHEY and SMNVEV (reference sequence). Trimming stripped 4 bases from V and 8 bases from J, with 18 bases between. The CDR3 has 15 residues. The CDR3 spells CASSYQVQSPYEQFF. The CDR3 nucleotides are TGTGCCAGCAGTTATCAGGTTCAATCCCCTTATGAGCAGTTCTTC.

The chain employs TRBV5-1 and TRBJ2-7; D is undetermined. V was trimmed by 4 bases and J by 0 bases, leaving 11 bases between them. CDR3 length: 14 amino acids. The germline gives CDR1 SGHRS, CDR2 YFSETQ. The CDR3: CASSPASRSYEQYF. Written as DNA, the CDR3 is TGCGCCAGCAGCCCCGCATCTCGCTCCTACGAGCAGTACTTC.

The chain couples TRBV14 to TRBJ2-5, with TRBD1 matching 12 bases. V lost 2 bases to trimming and J lost 5 bases; unmatched junction nucleotides: 6. The CDR3 runs 16 residues. Per the germline V gene, CDR1 is SGHDN and CDR2 is FVKESK. Written as DNA, the CDR3 is TGTGCCAGCAGCCAAAAAGGGACAGGGGGCGTGGAGACCCAGTACTTC. It codes for CASSQKGTGGVETQYF.

This clonotype was recorded a few times. V usage is TRBV7-3 and J usage is TRBJ1-3; 7 bases match TRBD1. The ends lost 0 bases at V and 3 bases at J; junction bases unmatched: 8. The germline V gene has CDR1 SGHTA and CDR2 FQGTGA. There are 17 residues in the CDR3. In DNA, the CDR3 is TGTGCCAGCAGCTTAACTCATTTGGGACAGTGTGGAAACACCATATATTTT. As protein: CASSLTHLGQCGNTIYF.

CDR3 coding DNA: TGTGCCAGCAGCTTGGGTAGGAGCAGTGAAAAACTGTTTTTT. Encoded protein: CASSLGRSSEKLFF. The V gene is TRBV7-6, the J gene TRBJ1-4; no definite D call. The germline CDR1 and CDR2 sequences are SGHVS and FNYEAQ. V lost 3 bases and J lost 7, with 12 bases in between. This CDR3 contains 14 residues.

This clonotype was counted between two and nine times. The J gene is TRBJ2-7, the V gene TRBV5-1, with TRBD1 identical over 7 bases. V was pared by 6 bases and J by 3 bases, with 15 bases of the junction left unmatched. Germline V lookup: CDR1 SGHRS, CDR2 YFSETQ. The CDR3 loop spans 16 amino acids. The CDR3 region is CASKLATGTDYYEQYF. In DNA form, the CDR3 reads TGCGCCAGCAAATTGGCAACCGGGACAGATTACTACGAGCAGTACTTC.

The V gene is TRBV10-3, the J gene TRBJ2-3; 7 bases fit TRBD1. Germline trimming cut 2 bases from V and 2 bases from J; bases unmatched to any gene: 4. CDR3 length: 15 residues. Germline CDR1 and CDR2: ENHRY and SYGVKD. CDR3 protein: CAISEETGDTDTQYF. Written as DNA, the CDR3 is TGTGCCATCAGTGAGGAAACAGGGGACACAGATACGCAGTATTTT.

A few counts support this clonotype. The chain carries TRBV4-1 and TRBJ2-3; D tentatively reads TRBD1 or TRBD2 (6 bases each). Trimming removed 0 bases at V and 3 bases at J, with 16 bases between. Germline loops: CDR1 MGHRA, CDR2 YSYEKL. The CDR3 sequence is 17 residues long. The CDR3 sequence is CASSQDRGRSVTDTQYF. Written as DNA, the CDR3 is TGCGCCAGCAGCCAAGATCGGGGGCGGAGCGTTACAGATACGCAGTATTTT.

This clonotype was seen more than once but under ten times. This sequence joins TRBV5-1 and TRBJ2-6; possibly TRBD2 for D (6 bases). The CDR3 totals 15 residues. V was shortened by 6 bases and J by 0 bases, with 10 bases between the two germline ends. CDR1 and CDR2 from the germline V gene are SGHRS and YFSETQ. CDR3 amino acids: CASKGLNSGANVLTF. CDR3 DNA sequence: TGCGCCAGCAAGGGACTGAACTCTGGGGCCAACGTCCTGACTTTC.

The rearrangement links TRBV7-2 to TRBJ2-5; TRBD1 aligns across 7 bases. CDR3 length: 15 amino acids. V shed 8 bases and J 1 base; nucleotides not matched to a gene: 10. Germline lookup yields CDR1 SGHTA and CDR2 FQGNSA. CDR3: CASPKRAGGQETQYF. Written as DNA, the CDR3 is TGTGCCAGCCCCAAACGGGCAGGGGGCCAAGAGACCCAGTACTTC.

This rearrangement joins TRBV7-2 to TRBJ1-6; D unresolved. CDR1 SGHTA and CDR2 FQGNSA come from the germline V gene. There are 15 residues in the CDR3. V was shortened by 7 bases and J by 2 bases, with 12 bases between the two germline ends. The CDR3 protein is CASIAIDTYNSPLHF. CDR3 in DNA: TGTGCCAGCATCGCTATCGACACCTATAATTCACCCCTCCACTTT.